Listed here are 27 T cell receptor beta chains from one sample, sequenced in a study of blood T cell repertoires in COVID-19. Some clones are missing from TCRdb's copy, which holds only in-frame ones; the method was immunoSEQ multiplex PCR. The table lists under 300,000 clones, over 80% of them singletons. Sequencing used PBMCs or T cells enriched from blood (not recorded which). The receptors were sampled from a middle-aged woman who had been exposed to COVID-19.

This clone occurred once. The rearrangement uses TRBV29-1 and TRBJ1-2, with D possibly being TRBD1 (5 bases). The CDR3 contains 13 residues. Germline V gives CDR1 SQVTM, CDR2 ANQGSEA. Deletions cut 6 bases from V and 1 base from J, with 12 bases between. CDR3 nucleotides: TGCAGCGTGCCACTGGACAATAACTATGGCTACACCTTC. Residues: CSVPLDNNYGYTF.

The chain carries TRBV4-2 and TRBJ2-3; TRBD2 matches at 8 bases. The germline V gene encodes CDR1 LGHNA and CDR2 YNFKEQ. This CDR3 is built from 17 residues. J was trimmed by 2 bases and V by 1 base; bases with no gene match: 8. CDR3 DNA sequence: TGTGCCAGCAGCCAAGCTTATGCTAGCGGGCTCACAGATACGCAGTATTTT. The encoded protein is CASSQAYASGLTDTQYF.

The chain uses TRBV12-2 and TRBJ1-2. TRBV12-2 is tagged as a pseudogene. The CDR3 is 13 amino acids. The CDR3 nucleotides read TGTGCAAGTCGGGACGGGAGAGAGAATGGCTACACCTTC. Encoded protein: CASRDGRENGYTF.

This chain uses TRBV4-1 with TRBJ2-3, with 11 positions matching TRBD2. The CDR3 sequence is 17 residues long. Looked up from germline, CDR1 is MGHRA and CDR2 is YSYEKL. The V segment lost 1 base and the J segment 1 base; nucleotides outside the gene matches: 4. Written as DNA, the CDR3 is TGCGCCAGCAGCCAAGTCCCACTAGCGGGAGGCACAGATACGCAGTATTTT. Translated: CASSQVPLAGGTDTQYF.

This clone showed up just once. The gene calls are TRBV6-6 and TRBJ1-2; D perhaps matches TRBD1 (5 bases). This CDR3 has 13 residues. The V and J ends lost 6 bases and 6 bases respectively, with 14 bases between them. The germline gives CDR1 MNHNY, CDR2 SVGAGI (reference sequence). CDR3 amino acids: CASSPTGKDGYTF. The CDR3, as DNA: TGTGCCAGCAGCCCAACAGGAAAGGATGGCTACACCTTC.

This clone was seen once. The chain carries TRBV4-1 and TRBJ1-2, with 7 bases that match TRBD1. The CDR3 consists of 15 residues. CDR1 MGHRA and CDR2 YSYEKL come from the germline V gene. The J segment lost 4 bases and the V segment lost 2 bases, leaving 7 bases of the junction unmatched. The CDR3 is CASSQPFKGAYGYTF. As DNA, the CDR3 is TGCGCCAGCAGCCAACCCTTCAAGGGGGCCTATGGCTACACCTTC.

The rearrangement joins TRBV19 to TRBJ1-1; 7 nucleotides match TRBD1. The germline V gene encodes CDR1 LNHDA and CDR2 SQIVND (reference sequence). This CDR3 has 14 residues. V shed 6 bases, J shed 1 base, and the junction held 5 bases outside the gene matches. DNA of the CDR3: TGTGCCAGTAGATCACAGGGGACGAACACTGAAGCTTTCTTT. Translating gives CASRSQGTNTEAFF.

V is TRBV5-1 and J is TRBJ2-5, with D perhaps matching TRBD2 (7 bases). The CDR3 length is 15 residues. The V end lost 0 bases, the J end lost 5 bases, and 14 bases lay between the germline ends. From germline, CDR1 is SGHRS and CDR2 YFSETQ. CDR3 coding DNA: TGCGCCAGCAGCTTGGAGGGGGGGGCCTGGGAGACCCAGTACTTC. Protein: CASSLEGGAWETQYF.

The V and J genes are TRBV7-3 and TRBJ2-1; D is possibly TRBD1 (5 bases). This CDR3 is 15 amino acids long. V gave up 2 bases and J gave up 0 bases, with 8 bases separating them. Germline V gene lookup returns CDR1 SGHTA and CDR2 FQGTGA. The CDR3 coding sequence is TGTGCCAGCAGCTTACATCAGGGCTCCTACAATGAGCAGTTCTTC. Translating it yields CASSLHQGSYNEQFF. The complete variable domain, with remaining parts taken from reference TRBV7-3 and TRBJ2-1, reads GAGVSQTPSNKVTEKGKYVELRCDPISGHTALYWYRQSLGQGPEFLIYFQGTGAADDSGLPNDRFFAVRPEGSVSTLKIQRTERGDSAVYLCASSLHQGSYNEQFFGPGTRLTVL.

This chain links TRBV5-1 with TRBJ1-6; possibly TRBD1 for D (5 bases). This CDR3 has 14 residues. V lost 3 bases and J 9 bases, leaving 13 bases between the germline ends. Germline V CDR1 and CDR2: SGHRS, YFSETQ. CDR3 sequence reads: CASSWGVGSSPLHF. Here the CDR3 DNA reads TGCGCCAGCAGCTGGGGGGTAGGGAGTTCACCCCTCCACTTT.

This chain connects TRBV27 to TRBJ2-2, with 7 bases fitting TRBD1. Germline V CDR1 and CDR2: MNHEY, SMNVEV (reference sequence). V lost 5 bases, J lost 4 bases, and 13 bases stayed unmatched. The CDR3 is 17 residues long. CDR3 sequence (DNA): TGTGCCAGCAGTCACCCTCGACAGGGCGTCGGCACCGGGGAGCTGTTTTTT. Translation gives CASSHPRQGVGTGELFF.

This clone was detected only a few times. The chain has TRBV7-9 and TRBJ1-1, with 9 bases aligning to TRBD1. V was clipped by 4 bases and J by 1 base; unmatched bases: 1. Germline V gene data show CDR1 as SEHNR and CDR2 as FQNEAQ (reference sequence). This CDR3 spans 14 amino acids. CDR3 DNA sequence: TGTGCCAGCAGCTGGGGACAGGGGAACACTGAAGCTTTCTTT. It translates to CASSWGQGNTEAFF.

V gene TRBV19 combines with J gene TRBJ2-1; D call uncertain. Deletions cut 3 bases from V and 9 bases from J, with 9 bases between. The germline gives CDR1 LNHDA, CDR2 SQIVND (reference sequence). The length of the CDR3 is 12 residues. The CDR3 sequence is CASSIMGTEQFF. The DNA for the CDR3 is TGTGCCAGTAGTATTATGGGCACTGAGCAGTTCTTC.

This clone was found once. The rearrangement joins TRBV13 to TRBJ1-1, with D perhaps TRBD1 (5 bases). Trimming left V 7 bases short and J 1 base short, with 10 bases between. This CDR3 contains 13 residues. The germline V gene has CDR1 PRHDT and CDR2 FYEKMQ (reference sequence). For the CDR3, the DNA is TGTGCCAGCACCACCGGGGGGAACACTGAAGCTTTCTTT. This codes for CASTTGGNTEAFF.

This chain connects TRBV11-2 to TRBJ1-2; D uncertain. Trimming pared 6 bases from V and 8 bases from J, leaving 25 bases between. Germline assignment: CDR1 SGHAT and CDR2 FQNNGV. The CDR3 length is 16 residues. CDR3 residues: CASSSGSSPMSRGYTF. The CDR3 bases are TGTGCCAGCAGTTCTGGGTCGTCTCCTATGTCGAGGGGCTACACCTTC.

The chain joins TRBV27 to TRBJ2-3, with D possibly being TRBD2 (6 bases). The V end lost 0 bases, the J end lost 3 bases, and 19 bases lay between the germline ends. CDR3 size: 18 residues. The germline gives CDR1 MNHEY, CDR2 SMNVEV (reference sequence). As DNA, the CDR3 is TGTGCCAGCAGTTTATCGGGACTGGGTCATGGATATACAGATACGCAGTATTTT. Translation: CASSLSGLGHGYTDTQYF.

The chain employs TRBV7-2 and TRBJ2-5, with 7 bases fitting TRBD1. Germline V CDR1 and CDR2: SGHTA, FQGNSA. The CDR3 sequence is 14 residues long. V dropped 5 bases and J dropped 6; count of bases not matched to a gene: 9. Here the CDR3 DNA reads TGTGCCAGCAGCCCCATCGACAGGGCGAAGACCCAGTACTTC. It translates to CASSPIDRAKTQYF.

The rearrangement links TRBV18 to TRBJ2-5; no definite D call. Trimming cost V 0 bases and J 1 base, with 6 bases left between them. CDR1 KGHSH and CDR2 LQKENI come from the germline V gene. This CDR3 has 14 residues. Here the CDR3 reads CASSPPPGQETQYF. For the CDR3, the DNA is TGTGCCAGCTCACCACCCCCAGGCCAAGAGACCCAGTACTTC.

The chain recombines TRBV24-1 with TRBJ2-7; the D gene is possibly TRBD1 (6 bases). The CDR3 sequence is 13 residues long. Germline V lookup: CDR1 KGHDR, CDR2 SFDVKD. Between the trimmed V and J ends, which lost 5 bases and 1 base, there was a span of 8 bases. The DNA of the CDR3 is TGTGCCACCAGTGCCCAGGGGTCCTACGAGCAGTACTTC. Amino acids: CATSAQGSYEQYF.

This chain uses TRBV27 with TRBJ2-7; the match to TRBD1 covers 9 bases. CDR1 is MNHEY and CDR2 is SMNVEV in the germline V gene (reference sequence). The CDR3 loop spans 15 amino acids. V shed 6 bases, J shed 0 bases, and the junction held 6 bases outside the gene matches. The CDR3: CASRIGTGSSYEQYF. CDR3 sequence (DNA): TGTGCCAGCAGGATCGGGACAGGGAGCTCCTACGAGCAGTACTTC.

The chain couples TRBV9 to TRBJ2-1, with a weak D call TRBD2 (6 bases). Trimming shortened V by 0 bases and J by 6 bases, and 28 bases separated the two germline ends. This CDR3 contains 20 residues. Looked up from germline, CDR1 is SGDLS and CDR2 is YYNGEE. The CDR3 coding sequence is TGTGCCAGCAGCGTAGCTTTTAGGGCCAACGACCCGGGAGCAGCCAATGAGCAGTTCTTC. Encoded protein: CASSVAFRANDPGAANEQFF.

The chain uses TRBV10-3 and TRBJ1-1; 7 nucleotides line up with TRBD1. This CDR3 contains 14 residues. Germline CDR1 reads ENHRY; CDR2 reads SYGVKD. The junction had 7 bases not matched to a gene; V was cut back by 6 bases and J by 3 bases. The CDR3 sequence: CAISAGQLYTEAFF. Here the CDR3 DNA reads TGTGCCATCAGCGCGGGACAGTTATACACTGAAGCTTTCTTT.

The genes are TRBV4-2 and TRBJ1-1; 7 nucleotides line up with TRBD1. The CDR3 runs to 16 residues. Germline assignment: CDR1 LGHNA and CDR2 YNFKEQ. J gave up 5 bases and V 0 bases, and 9 bases lay outside the gene matches. The CDR3 DNA is TGTGCCAGCAGCCAAGATCTGTGGCAGGGGGTGACTGAAGCTTTCTTT. This encodes CASSQDLWQGVTEAFF.

The V call is TRBV24-1, the J call TRBJ1-1, with D maybe TRBD1 (6 bases). The CDR3 sequence is 15 residues long. Trimming took 9 bases from V and 5 from J, leaving 21 bases between them. Germline CDR1 KGHDR, CDR2 SFDVKD. The CDR3 DNA sequence: TGTGCCACCTCACCCTCGCCAGAGAGGGGGACTGAAGCTTTCTTT. Amino acids: CATSPSPERGTEAFF.

This chain uses TRBV4-3 with TRBJ2-2; 8 nucleotides line up with TRBD1. This CDR3 comprises 15 residues. Germline V gives CDR1 LGHNA, CDR2 YSLEER. The junction had 5 bases not matched to a gene; V was cut back by 2 bases and J by 6 bases. This CDR3 is CASSQNRGAAGELFF. In DNA, the CDR3 is TGCGCCAGCAGCCAAAACAGGGGGGCGGCCGGGGAGCTGTTTTTT.

The chain combines TRBV27 with TRBJ2-1; D uncertain. This CDR3 is 17 amino acids long. Germline V gene lookup returns CDR1 MNHEY and CDR2 SMNVEV (reference sequence). The V end lost 2 bases, the J end lost 5 bases, and 19 bases lay between the germline ends. The CDR3 DNA follows: TGTGCCAGCAGTTTAAATTTAGCAGCACTAAACAACAATGAGCAGTTCTTC. It translates to CASSLNLAALNNNEQFF.

The chain combines TRBV4-3 with TRBJ1-1, with 9 bases that match TRBD1. This CDR3 comprises 15 residues. Trimming at V came to 0 bases and at J to 4 bases, leaving 3 bases not matched to a gene. Germline CDR1 reads LGHNA; CDR2 reads YSLEER. Here the CDR3 reads CASSQELTGGTEAFF. Here the CDR3 DNA reads TGCGCCAGCAGCCAAGAATTGACAGGGGGCACTGAAGCTTTCTTT.